This entry lists 13 T cell receptor beta chains sequenced from one sample in a study of OX40 agonist ivuxolimab in advanced cancers. Some clones are missing from TCRdb's copy, which holds only in-frame ones; the method was immunoSEQ multiplex PCR. The sample shows about 90,000 clones, more than 75% of them seen only once. The sequencing here drew on CD4+ or CD8+ T cells sorted from blood, taken in a trial of the OX40 agonist ivuxolimab. The source of these receptors is an adult with an advanced solid tumor such as melanoma, head and neck, liver or kidney cancer.

The chain employs TRBV14 and TRBJ2-3; 11 nucleotides match TRBD2. From germline, CDR1 is SGHDN and CDR2 FVKESK. The CDR3 covers 16 residues. After removal of 2 bases from V and 5 bases from J, the junction contained 6 bases not matched to a gene. This CDR3 reads CASSQRQLAGVDTQYF. The CDR3 nucleotides read TGTGCCAGCAGCCAAAGGCAACTAGCGGGAGTAGATACGCAGTATTTT.

The chain employs TRBV19 and TRBJ2-2; D remains unclear. The CDR3 contains 12 residues. Germline V lookup: CDR1 LNHDA, CDR2 SQIVND (reference sequence). Trimming removed 8 bases at V and 4 bases at J, with 8 bases between. The CDR3 DNA follows: TGTGCCAGTCGACTCGCCACCGGGGAGCTGTTTTTT. This codes for CASRLATGELFF.

The rearrangement joins TRBV27 to TRBJ2-3; D call uncertain. The germline V gene encodes CDR1 MNHEY and CDR2 SMNVEV (reference sequence). The CDR3 totals 14 residues. V was pared by 3 bases and J by 4 bases, with 11 bases between. CDR3 in amino acids: CASSFGRTADTQYF. In nucleotides, the CDR3 is TGTGCCAGCAGTTTCGGACGTACCGCAGATACGCAGTATTTT.

The DNA for the CDR3 is TGTGCCAGCAGAAGACAGGGGGCCTACGAGCAGTACTTC. Amino acids: CASRRQGAYEQYF. The gene calls are TRBV6-4 and TRBJ2-7, with 9 bases aligning to TRBD1. Germline loops: CDR1 MRHNA, CDR2 SNTAGT. This CDR3 is built from 13 residues. Trimming at V came to 6 bases and at J to 2 bases, leaving 2 bases not matched to a gene.

The chain has TRBV5-5 and TRBJ2-1; no reliable D call. V was pared by 0 bases and J by 9 bases, with 4 bases between. Per the germline V gene, CDR1 is SGHKS and CDR2 is YYEKEE (reference sequence). The CDR3 loop spans 11 amino acids. The CDR3 bases are TGTGCCAGCAGCTTGGTGGGTGAGCAGTTCTTC. Encoded protein: CASSLVGEQFF. Using reference TRBV5-5 and TRBJ2-1 for the parts outside the CDR3, the full variable domain is DAGVTQSPTHLIKTRGQQVTLRCSPISGHKSVSWYQQVLGQGPQFIFQYYEKEERGRGNFPDRFSARQFPNYSSELNVNALLLGDSALYLCASSLVGEQFFGPGTRLTVL.

This sequence joins TRBV2 and TRBJ2-5, with 8 nucleotides matching TRBD2. V was clipped by 4 bases and J by 5 bases; unmatched bases: 12. Looked up from germline, CDR1 is SNHLY and CDR2 is FYNNEI. The CDR3 is 16 amino acids. For the CDR3, the DNA is TGTGCCAGCAGTGCCGAGCGGGAGATCTCTAAGGAGACCCAGTACTTC. Translation gives CASSAEREISKETQYF.

J is TRBJ1-2 and V is TRBV6-6; 8 nucleotides align to TRBD1. The CDR3 length is 14 residues. CDR1 and CDR2 from the germline V gene are MNHNY and SVGAGI (reference sequence). J gave up 3 bases and V 7 bases, and 7 bases lay outside the gene matches. CDR3 nucleotide sequence: TGTGCCAGCATCCGGACAGGGCAGGACTATGGCTACACCTTC. Amino acids: CASIRTGQDYGYTF.

This clone was observed a single time. Other DNA sequences of this sample code for an identical CDR3. The chain carries TRBV27 and TRBJ1-4; no definite D call. Trimming removed 2 bases at V and 0 bases at J, with 4 bases between. The germline CDR1 and CDR2 sequences are MNHEY and SMNVEV (reference sequence). The CDR3 is 14 amino acids. CDR3 in amino acids: CASSLEATNEKLFF. The DNA of the CDR3 is TGTGCCAGCAGTTTAGAAGCAACTAATGAAAAACTGTTTTTT.

This clone appeared a single time. This rearrangement joins TRBV6-5 to TRBJ2-5, with D possibly matching TRBD1 (8 bases). The CDR3 covers 15 residues. Trimming stripped 4 bases from V and 3 bases from J, with 15 bases between. Germline lookup yields CDR1 MNHEY and CDR2 SVGAGI. The CDR3 region is CASSSAQGGEETQYF. The DNA of the CDR3 is TGTGCCAGCAGTTCAGCACAGGGGGGGGAAGAGACCCAGTACTTC.

The rearrangement links TRBV5-1 to TRBJ2-3; 8 bases fit TRBD2. The CDR3 loop spans 15 amino acids. V trimming: 2 bases; J trimming: 6 bases; junction bases outside the gene matches: 8. Per the germline V gene, CDR1 is SGHRS and CDR2 is YFSETQ. The CDR3 DNA reads as TGCGCCAGCAGCTTAGCCAGCGGGAGATCGGATACGCAGTATTTT. As protein: CASSLASGRSDTQYF. Full variable domain (remainder filled in from reference TRBV5-1 and TRBJ2-3): KAGVTQTPRYLIKTRGQQVTLSCSPISGHRSVSWYQQTPGQGLQFLFEYFSETQRNKGNFPGRFSGRQFSNSRSEMNVSTLELGDSALYLCASSLASGRSDTQYFGPGTRLTVL.

This rearrangement joins TRBV19 to TRBJ2-3; either TRBD1 or TRBD2 may supply D (6 bases each). The V end was cut by 4 bases, the J end by 4 bases, with 9 bases between. Germline V gene sequence: CDR1 LNHDA, CDR2 SQIVND (reference sequence). The CDR3 consists of 13 residues. CDR3 sequence: CASSRGAADTQYF. DNA of the CDR3: TGTGCCAGTAGTAGGGGGGCGGCAGATACGCAGTATTTT.

This chain joins TRBV18 and TRBJ1-5; D not resolved. The CDR3 runs 15 residues. The ends were cut back, 3 bases at V and 3 bases at J, with 12 bases in the middle. The germline V gene has CDR1 KGHSH and CDR2 LQKENI. The CDR3 region is CASSPLAGYNQPQHF. The CDR3 coding sequence is TGTGCCAGCTCACCCCTCGCAGGATACAATCAGCCCCAGCATTTT.

CDR3 sequence reads: CSVAKTYEQYF. CDR3 nucleotides: TGCAGCGTTGCCAAGACCTACGAGCAGTACTTC. V gene TRBV29-1 combines with J gene TRBJ2-7; the D is unclear. V was shortened by 4 bases and J by 2 bases, with 6 bases between the two germline ends. Germline assignment: CDR1 SQVTM and CDR2 ANQGSEA. The CDR3 consists of 11 residues.